A selection of T cell receptor beta chains follows, all from one sample in a study of shared clonotypes between healthy human individuals. Generated by immunoSEQ multiplex PCR, the TCRdb table keeps only in-frame clones and is missing some. Here the sample spans hundreds of thousands of clones, over 95% being singletons. Sequenced material: naive CD8+ T cells sorted from blood. The receptors here all came from a woman aged 25 to 39 in good health. Both conserved end residues are part of each CDR3. A D gene is named only where the DNA matches it firmly. Rows may omit the clone size; those that give it use once, few, many or a size class.

j_call d_call clone_size v_call cdr3_aa cdr3_nt
TRBJ2-7 - - TRBV27 CASSLSRDAYEQYF TGTGCCAGCAGTTTAAGCAGGGACGCCTACGAGCAGTACTTC
TRBJ2-5 TRBD1 - TRBV7-8 CASSPVDRGETQYF TGTGCCAGCAGCCCAGTCGACAGGGGAGAGACCCAGTACTTC
TRBJ1-4 - - TRBV5-1 CASSLFSLGEKLFF TGCGCCAGCAGCTTGTTCTCTCTAGGGGAAAAACTGTTTTTT
TRBJ2-1 - - TRBV10-3 CAISEKEAYNEQFF TGTGCCATCAGTGAGAAGGAAGCGTACAATGAGCAGTTCTTC
TRBJ1-2 - - TRBV9 CASSADTLRYGYTF TGTGCCAGCAGCGCGGACACCCTGCGCTATGGCTACACCTTC
TRBJ2-7 - - TRBV28 CATMSGRHSYEQYF TGTGCCACCATGTCAGGGAGGCACTCCTACGAGCAGTACTTC
TRBJ1-5 - - TRBV10-3 CATRLDAGSYQPQHF TGTGCCACGAGACTCGACGCGGGCAGTTATCAGCCCCAGCATTTT
TRBJ2-7 - few TRBV7-6 CASSPAGGGPSSYEQYF TGTGCCAGCAGCCCCGCCGGGGGCGGGCCAAGCTCCTACGAGCAGTACTTC
TRBJ1-5 - - TRBV28 CASSLYRNSNQPQHF TGTGCCAGCAGTTTATACAGGAATAGCAATCAGCCCCAGCATTTT
TRBJ2-7 - once TRBV6-5 CASSYGGTSIAYEQYF TGTGCCAGCAGTTACGGCGGGACAAGTATCGCCTACGAGCAGTACTTC
TRBJ2-1 TRBD1 - TRBV7-2 CASSLGFWTGEMVEQFF TGTGCCAGCAGCTTAGGTTTCTGGACAGGGGAGATGGTTGAGCAGTTCTTC
TRBJ2-7 TRBD1 - TRBV5-4 CASSYGDRAYEQYF TGTGCCAGCAGCTATGGGGACAGAGCCTACGAGCAGTACTTC
TRBJ2-1 - - TRBV9 CASSVADSLREQFF TGTGCCAGCAGCGTAGCCGACTCCCTGCGGGAGCAGTTCTTC
TRBJ1-4 - - TRBV10-3 CAIGDSTTNEKLFF TGTGCCATCGGAGACAGCACAACTAATGAAAAACTGTTTTTT
TRBJ2-5 TRBD1 - TRBV5-1 CASSSQGQQETQYF TGCGCCAGCAGCTCACAGGGACAGCAAGAGACCCAGTACTTC
TRBJ2-2 - - TRBV7-8 CASSPAEPRWELFF TGTGCCAGCAGCCCGGCCGAACCGCGGTGGGAGCTGTTTTTT
TRBJ2-7 TRBD2 - TRBV7-2 CASSARTSGGTYEQYF TGTGCCAGCAGCGCGAGGACTAGCGGGGGAACCTACGAGCAGTACTTC
TRBJ2-1 - once TRBV5-1 CASSSGTKSSYNEQFF TGCGCCAGCAGCTCGGGGACGAAAAGCTCCTACAATGAGCAGTTCTTC
TRBJ1-5 - once TRBV4-2 CASSQGPALNSNQPQHF TGTGCCAGCAGCCAAGGTCCCGCCTTGAATAGCAATCAGCCCCAGCATTTT
TRBJ1-5 - - TRBV27 CASSLGGRQPQHF TGTGCCAGCAGTTTGGGGGGTCGGCAGCCCCAGCATTTT
TRBJ2-1 - - TRBV13 CASSPSREQFF TGTGCCAGCAGCCCCTCTCGGGAGCAGTTCTTC
TRBJ2-7 - - TRBV30 CAWTTSYEQYF TGTGCCTGGACCACTTCCTACGAGCAGTACTTC
TRBJ2-3 - - TRBV13 CASSLQGGGTDTQYF TGTGCCAGCAGCTTACAGGGGGGAGGCACAGATACGCAGTATTTT
TRBJ1-2 - - TRBV7-9 CASSFPGSYGYTF TGTGCCAGCAGCTTCCCAGGCTCCTATGGCTACACCTTC